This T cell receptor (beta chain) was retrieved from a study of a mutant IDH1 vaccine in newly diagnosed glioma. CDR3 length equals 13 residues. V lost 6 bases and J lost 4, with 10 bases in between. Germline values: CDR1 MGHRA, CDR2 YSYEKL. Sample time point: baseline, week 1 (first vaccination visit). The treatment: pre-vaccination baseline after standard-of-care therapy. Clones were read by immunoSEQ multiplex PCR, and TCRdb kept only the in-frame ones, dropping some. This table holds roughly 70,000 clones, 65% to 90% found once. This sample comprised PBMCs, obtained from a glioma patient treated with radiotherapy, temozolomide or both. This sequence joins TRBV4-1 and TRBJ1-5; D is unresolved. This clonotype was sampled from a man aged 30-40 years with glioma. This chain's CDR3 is CASSQSMNQPQHF. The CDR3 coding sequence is TGCGCCAGCAGTCAGTCAATGAATCAGCCCCAGCATTTT.